The text below deals with one T cell receptor beta chain. Its cognate antigen is unknown. The source of the sample is a study of CD8+ T cells in alopecia areata. Study-level background: Each of the treated patients was given oral tofacitinib, 5 to 10 mg twice daily, for moderate-to-severe alopecia areata. Study-level results: Many expanded lesional clones persisted in scalp and blood during tofacitinib. Normal skin's resident alphabeta T cells are sequenced alongside lesional scalp T cells.

The CDR3 runs to 15 residues. CDR1 SGHRS and CDR2 YFSETQ come from the germline V gene. With 4 bases removed from V and 0 bases from J, the gap between germline ends came to 13 bases. RNA extraction was followed by reverse transcription into cDNA, which acted as the sequencing template. Sequenced by immunoSEQ multiplex PCR; TCRdb stores in-frame clones only, minus some. Of about 270,000 clones listed, over 45% are singletons. The treatment: oral pan-JAK inhibitor, 5-10 mg twice daily. The receptor's source is a human donor with alopecia areata. V and J are TRBV5-1 and TRBJ1-1; possible D gene TRBD1, 5 bases. This sample comprised CD4+ T cells sorted from blood, obtained around week 52, from a patient treated with tofacitinib. The CDR3 DNA reads as TGCGCCAGCAGCCCCTCAGGGACTTTGAACACTGAAGCTTTCTTT. This encodes CASSPSGTLNTEAFF.